What follows are 6 T cell receptor beta chains derived from one specimen sequenced in a study of cytomegalovirus exposure and HLA in healthy donors. The PCR ran on 60 Vbeta and 13 Jbeta primers. Clones were sequenced by immunoSEQ multiplex PCR, and TCRdb holds only the in-frame ones, with some missing. Here the sample spans 150,000 to 200,000 clones, roughly 71% being singletons. Material: PBMCs. The receptor set was obtained from a girl aged 5-17 years in good health and CMV-seronegative.

V gene TRBV7-3 combines with J gene TRBJ2-1; D is perhaps TRBD1 (5 bases). CDR3 length: 13 amino acids. Germline CDR1 is SGHTA and CDR2 is FQGTGA. Trimming took off 3 bases at V and 6 bases at J, with 9 bases between the two ends. The CDR3 sequence is CASSLWGSNEQFF. For the CDR3, the DNA is TGTGCCAGCAGCTTGTGGGGCTCCAATGAGCAGTTCTTC.

This clone was counted only a few times. The rearrangement links TRBV15 to TRBJ2-7; tentatively, D is TRBD1 (6 bases). V lost 5 bases, J lost 3 bases, and 14 bases lay in between. CDR3 length: 14 residues. Germline assignment: CDR1 LNHNV and CDR2 YYDKDF (reference sequence). The chain's CDR3 is CATSRQGQIYEQYF. The CDR3 DNA follows: TGTGCCACCAGCCGCCAGGGGCAGATCTACGAGCAGTACTTC.

This clone was picked up a small number of times. J is TRBJ2-4 and V is TRBV27; 13 bases agree with TRBD2. Germline V lookup: CDR1 MNHEY, CDR2 SMNVEV (reference sequence). V was pared by 4 bases and J by 3 bases, with 6 bases of the junction left unmatched. The length of the CDR3 is 17 residues. CDR3 protein: CASSSRTSGGHKNIQYF. The CDR3 region has the DNA TGTGCCAGCAGTTCCCGGACTAGCGGGGGCCACAAAAACATTCAGTACTTC.

There are a few counts of this clone. This chain links TRBV5-3 with TRBJ1-5; 9 positions match TRBD1. TRBV5-3 is flagged as an ORF with uncertain function. The CDR3 runs 15 residues. The trim removed 3 bases at V and 7 bases at J, leaving 8 bases unmatched. Here the CDR3 reads CARSCGTGRSQPQHF. The CDR3 DNA is TGTGCCAGAAGCTGCGGGACAGGGCGCTCACAGCCCCAGCATTTT.

This sequence joins TRBV30 and TRBJ2-7, with unresolved D. Trimming removed 7 bases from V and 3 bases from J, with 10 bases in between. The CDR3 is 11 residues long. In germline, CDR1 is GTSNPN, CDR2 SVGIG (reference sequence). The CDR3 bases are TGTGCCTCCTCGGAGAACTACGAGCAGTACTTC. Residues: CASSENYEQYF. The entire variable domain, with the rest obtained from reference TRBV30 and TRBJ2-7, is as follows: SQTIHQWPATLVQPVGSPLSLECTVEGTSNPNLYWYRQAAGRGLQLLFYSVGIGQISSEVPQNLSASRPQDRQFILSSKKLLLSDSGFYLCASSENYEQYFGPGTRLTVT.

This clone has a handful of counts. The V and J genes are TRBV5-8 and TRBJ1-1, with D uncertain. The ends were cut back, 0 bases at V and 2 bases at J, with 11 bases in the middle. This CDR3 is 15 amino acids long. Germline V gene sequence: CDR1 SGHTS, CDR2 YDEGEE. This CDR3 is CASSLGQWLNTEAFF. DNA for the CDR3: TGTGCCAGCAGCTTGGGGCAGTGGCTCAACACTGAAGCTTTCTTT.